Below are 14 T cell receptor beta chains sequenced from a single sample in a study of cytomegalovirus exposure and HLA in healthy donors. PCR used 60 Vbeta primers and 13 Jbeta primers. Profiled with immunoSEQ multiplex PCR; TCRdb holds only in-frame clones, not every one. The sample comprises roughly 100,000 clones, 75% to 90% of which are singletons, and 3.5% to 5% rests with the top ten. Sequenced input: PBMCs. Receptors were obtained from a man aged 30 to 45 in good health and CMV-seronegative.

V gene TRBV9 combines with J gene TRBJ2-7; 11 nucleotides align to TRBD2. This CDR3 spans 16 amino acids. Germline lookup yields CDR1 SGDLS and CDR2 YYNGEE. V gave up 6 bases and J gave up 7 bases; unmatched junction bases: 15. CDR3 bases: TGTGCCAGCACCGTCCCACAGGCTAGCGGGAGGAGGGAGCAGTACTTC. Protein: CASTVPQASGRREQYF.

The chain is built from TRBV5-1 and TRBJ1-1; tentatively, D is TRBD1 (5 bases). This CDR3 is 13 amino acids long. Between the trimmed V and J ends, which lost 0 bases and 4 bases, there was a span of 7 bases. Germline V CDR1 and CDR2: SGHRS, YFSETQ. This CDR3 is CASSLGGGTEAFF. Written as DNA, the CDR3 is TGCGCCAGCAGCTTGGGGGGGGGCACTGAAGCTTTCTTT.

The V gene is TRBV2, the J gene TRBJ2-2; the match to TRBD1 covers 7 bases. V gave up 6 bases and J gave up 3 bases; unmatched junction bases: 1. From germline, CDR1 is SNHLY and CDR2 FYNNEI. This CDR3 has 13 residues. CDR3 loop: CASRQGHTGELFF. The DNA of the CDR3 is TGTGCCAGCAGACAGGGGCACACCGGGGAGCTGTTTTTT.

The chain joins TRBV10-3 to TRBJ2-1, with 8 positions matching TRBD1. This CDR3 comprises 14 residues. With V trimmed by 3 bases and J by 8 bases, 6 bases remained unmatched. CDR1 and CDR2 (germline): ENHRY, SYGVKD. CDR3: CAISDDRGVDEQFF. Written as DNA, the CDR3 is TGTGCCATCAGTGACGACAGGGGAGTGGATGAGCAGTTCTTC.

V and J are TRBV28 and TRBJ1-2, with D unresolved. Germline assignment: CDR1 MDHEN and CDR2 SYDVKM. CDR3 length equals 15 residues. Trimming shortened V by 3 bases and J by 8 bases, and 19 bases separated the two germline ends. The CDR3 sequence is CASSFPPTRAKGYTF. The CDR3 nucleotides are TGTGCCAGCAGTTTTCCCCCTACTCGTGCGAAAGGCTACACCTTC.

The chain joins TRBV6-4 to TRBJ2-7; D gene uncertain. The CDR3 totals 13 residues. Germline V CDR1 and CDR2: MRHNA, SNTAGT. The V end was cut by 4 bases, the J end by 1 base, with 8 bases between. The CDR3 DNA is TGTGCCAGCAGTGCCAAGAGTTCCTACGAGCAGTACTTC. As protein: CASSAKSSYEQYF.

The chain couples TRBV7-9 to TRBJ2-3; the D is unclear. The CDR3 sequence is 12 residues long. Germline V gene data show CDR1 as SEHNR and CDR2 as FQNEAQ (reference sequence). The V end was cut by 8 bases, the J end by 0 bases, with 6 bases between. The CDR3 nucleotides are TGTGCCAGCGGCCCTAGCACAGATACGCAGTATTTT. Translated: CASGPSTDTQYF.

The chain links TRBV9 to TRBJ1-1; 8 bases match TRBD1. This CDR3 contains 19 residues. V was clipped by 0 bases and J by 1 base; unmatched bases: 14. The germline V gene encodes CDR1 SGDLS and CDR2 YYNGEE. The CDR3 is CASSVAGEDRGRGNTEAFF. The CDR3 coding sequence is TGTGCCAGCAGCGTAGCTGGGGAAGACAGGGGAAGAGGGAACACTGAAGCTTTCTTT. Full variable domain (outside the CDR3, taken from reference TRBV9 and TRBJ1-1): DSGVTQTPKHLITATGQRVTLRCSPRSGDLSVYWYQQSLDQGLQFLIQYYNGEERAKGNILERFSAQQFPDLHSELNLSSLELGDSALYFCASSVAGEDRGRGNTEAFFGQGTRLTVV.

The chain's CDR3 is CSVVVEAKGPQHF. The CDR3 region has the DNA TGCAGCGTTGTAGTAGAGGCCAAAGGACCCCAGCATTTT. The chain joins TRBV29-1 to TRBJ1-5; D is unresolved. Germline V gene data show CDR1 as SQVTM and CDR2 as ANQGSEA. Trimming took off 4 bases at V and 10 bases at J, with 17 bases between the two ends. The CDR3 is 13 amino acids.

This sequence joins TRBV5-6 and TRBJ2-7; 8 positions match TRBD2. Germline V gene lookup returns CDR1 SGHDT and CDR2 YYEEEE. The ends lost 3 bases at V and 0 bases at J; junction bases unmatched: 14. The CDR3 sequence is 18 residues long. In DNA form, the CDR3 reads TGTGCCAGCAGCTGGGGAGGTCCGGGGGGGCCGAGCTCCTACGAGCAGTACTTC. It encodes CASSWGGPGGPSSYEQYF.

The CDR3 nucleotides are TGCGCCAGCAGCCAAGATGGGTGGCAGGGGGACGAGCAGTACTTC. Protein: CASSQDGWQGDEQYF. J is TRBJ2-7 and V is TRBV4-1, with 7 positions matching TRBD1. Germline assignment: CDR1 MGHRA and CDR2 YSYEKL. This CDR3 contains 15 residues. V gave up 0 bases and J gave up 5 bases; unmatched junction bases: 7.

The CDR3 bases are TGCGCCAGCAGCCAAGTCGTGACGGGGGTCGCCTTAGGGTCAGATACGCAGTATTTT. It yields the protein CASSQVVTGVALGSDTQYF. The chain couples TRBV4-1 to TRBJ2-3; possible D gene TRBD2, 6 bases. Germline assignment: CDR1 MGHRA and CDR2 YSYEKL. Trimming removed 1 base from V and 4 bases from J, with 24 bases in between. The length of the CDR3 is 19 residues.

V and J are TRBV28 and TRBJ2-1; weak D call: TRBD2 (5 bases). Germline V gives CDR1 MDHEN, CDR2 SYDVKM. The CDR3 loop spans 20 amino acids. The V end was cut by 1 base, the J end by 1 base, with 23 bases between. The DNA of the CDR3 is TGTGCCAGCAGTTTATATTTTCAGAAGCCCGGGAAAGGATCCTACAATGAGCAGTTCTTC. Protein product: CASSLYFQKPGKGSYNEQFF.

V gene TRBV28 combines with J gene TRBJ1-4, with D possibly matching TRBD1 (5 bases). The CDR3 runs to 19 residues. Per germline, CDR1 MDHEN and CDR2 SYDVKM. V lost 5 bases, J lost 5 bases, and 27 bases lay in between. CDR3 region: CASSVSGIRLGYRNEKLFF. The CDR3 nucleotides read TGTGCCAGCAGTGTCTCAGGGATTCGATTGGGCTACCGGAATGAAAAACTGTTTTTT.